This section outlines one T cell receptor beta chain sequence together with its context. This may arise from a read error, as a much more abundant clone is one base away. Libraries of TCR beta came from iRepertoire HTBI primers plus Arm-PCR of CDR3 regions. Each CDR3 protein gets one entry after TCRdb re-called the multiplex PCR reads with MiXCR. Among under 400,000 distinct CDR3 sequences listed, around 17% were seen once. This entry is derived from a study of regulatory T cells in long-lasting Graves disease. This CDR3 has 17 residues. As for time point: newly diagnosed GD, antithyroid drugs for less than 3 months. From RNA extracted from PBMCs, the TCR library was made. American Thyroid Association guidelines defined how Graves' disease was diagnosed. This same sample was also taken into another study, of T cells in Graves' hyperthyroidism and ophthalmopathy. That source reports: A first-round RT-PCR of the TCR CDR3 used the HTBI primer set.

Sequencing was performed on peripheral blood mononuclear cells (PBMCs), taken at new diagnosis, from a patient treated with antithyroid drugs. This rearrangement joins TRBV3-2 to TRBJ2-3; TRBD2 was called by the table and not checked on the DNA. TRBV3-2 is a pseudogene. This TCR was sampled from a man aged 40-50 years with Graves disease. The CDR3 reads CASSRDGTSGGTDTQYF. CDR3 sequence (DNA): TGTGCCAGCAGCCGAGATGGGACTAGCGGGGGCACAGATACGCAGTATTTT.